The 15 T cell receptor beta chains listed next were all sequenced from one sample in a study of blood T cell repertoires in COVID-19 (dated by TCRdb to 2018 to 2021). The method was the immunoSEQ multiplex PCR assay. TCRdb mirrors the immuneACCESS table, restricted to in-frame sequences. Some clones are absent from its copies; in checked studies, under half trace to an unresolved V gene, and the reason for the others is unknown. This sample lists about 140,000 clones; approximately 86% were detected once. The leading ten clones occupy approximately 8% of the sample. The specimen was peripheral blood. These receptors were obtained from a woman aged 55-69 years with acute or convalescent COVID-19.

The chain uses TRBV5-4 and TRBJ1-6; D might be TRBD1 (6 bases). V was trimmed by 2 bases and J by 5 bases, leaving 11 bases between them. In germline, CDR1 is SGHNT, CDR2 YYREEE (reference sequence). The CDR3 runs to 15 residues. In DNA, the CDR3 is TGTGCCAGCAGCTTACTACAGGGAGATAATTCACCCCTCCACTTT. Its translation is CASSLLQGDNSPLHF. The full variable domain, completed using reference TRBV5-4 and TRBJ1-6, is ETGVTQSPTHLIKTRGQQVTLRCSSQSGHNTVSWYQQALGQGPQFIFQYYREEENGRGNFPPRFSGLQFPNYSSELNVNALELDDSALYLCASSLLQGDNSPLHFGNGTRLTVT.

This clone has just a few counts. The V gene is TRBV5-1, the J gene TRBJ2-2; the D gene is possibly TRBD1 (6 bases). CDR3 length: 16 amino acids. Trimming took 0 bases from V and 4 from J, leaving 13 bases between them. Germline CDR1 is SGHRS and CDR2 is YFSETQ. CDR3 sequence: CASSLDVGAFTGELFF. DNA for the CDR3: TGCGCCAGCAGCTTGGATGTGGGGGCGTTCACCGGGGAGCTGTTTTTT.

J is TRBJ1-2 and V is TRBV19; D gene ambiguous. This CDR3 is built from 16 residues. Trimming took off 5 bases at V and 0 bases at J, with 16 bases between the two ends. From germline, CDR1 is LNHDA and CDR2 SQIVND (reference sequence). The CDR3: CASSLPKPLTNYGYTF. The CDR3 coding sequence is TGTGCCAGTAGTCTTCCCAAGCCCCTTACTAACTATGGCTACACCTTC.

About this clone: Other DNA sequences within the sample encode an identical CDR3. J is TRBJ1-2 and V is TRBV2; 7 positions match TRBD1. CDR1 and CDR2 from the germline V gene are SNHLY and FYNNEI. The ends lost 5 bases at V and 2 bases at J; junction bases unmatched: 2. The CDR3 covers 13 residues. The DNA for the CDR3 is TGTGCCAGCAGTACGACAGGGAACTATGGCTACACCTTC. Its protein is CASSTTGNYGYTF. Drawing the rest from reference TRBV2 and TRBJ1-2, the complete variable domain is EPEVTQTPSHQVTQMGQEVILRCVPISNHLYFYWYRQILGQKVEFLVSFYNNEISEKSEIFDDQFSVERPDGSNFTLKIRSTKLEDSAMYFCASSTTGNYGYTFGSGTRLTVV.

The genes are TRBV9 and TRBJ2-2; 8 bases align to TRBD2. The CDR3 consists of 16 residues. Germline V gene lookup returns CDR1 SGDLS and CDR2 YYNGEE. V gave up 0 bases and J gave up 5 bases; unmatched junction bases: 6. The CDR3 loop is CASSVGAGAGTGELFF. The CDR3 region has the DNA TGTGCCAGCAGCGTAGGAGCGGGGGCCGGTACCGGGGAGCTGTTTTTT.

V gene TRBV28 combines with J gene TRBJ2-7, with 7 bases aligning to TRBD1. The germline V gene encodes CDR1 MDHEN and CDR2 SYDVKM. The CDR3 contains 15 residues. The V gene end was trimmed by 6 bases and the J gene end by 0 bases; junction bases not matched to a gene: 8. CDR3 protein: CASRTPRQGSYEQYF. The CDR3 bases are TGTGCCAGCAGAACCCCCAGACAGGGCTCCTACGAGCAGTACTTC.

The V gene is TRBV19, the J gene TRBJ2-1; TRBD2 agrees at 12 bases. The ends lost 7 bases at V and 4 bases at J; junction bases unmatched: 8. CDR3 length equals 16 residues. CDR1 LNHDA and CDR2 SQIVND come from the germline V gene (reference sequence). Here the CDR3 reads CASKASGGAMYNEQFF. In DNA, the CDR3 is TGTGCCAGTAAGGCTAGCGGGGGGGCTATGTACAATGAGCAGTTCTTC. Full variable domain (outside the CDR3, taken from reference TRBV19 and TRBJ2-1): DGGITQSPKYLFRKEGQNVTLSCEQNLNHDAMYWYRQDPGQGLRLIYYSQIVNDFQKGDIAEGYSVSREKKESFPLTVTSAQKNPTAFYLCASKASGGAMYNEQFFGPGTRLTVL.

The chain couples TRBV6-1 to TRBJ1-6; D possibly corresponds to TRBD1 (5 bases). CDR3 length: 12 amino acids. Trimming cost V 3 bases and J 12 bases, with 9 bases left between them. Per germline, CDR1 MNHNS and CDR2 SASEGT. DNA of the CDR3: TGTGCCAGCAGTGACGGGGGGAAACCCCTCCACTTT. As protein: CASSDGGKPLHF.

V and J are TRBV2 and TRBJ2-7; TRBD1 might be the D (6 bases). The V end lost 7 bases, the J end lost 2 bases, and 15 bases lay between the germline ends. CDR3 length: 14 residues. Germline CDR1 SNHLY, CDR2 FYNNEI. CDR3 region: CASKRVPGAYEQYF. CDR3 coding DNA: TGTGCCAGCAAGAGGGTCCCAGGGGCCTACGAGCAGTACTTC.

Worth noting for this clone: This sample also contains other DNA sequences that code for the same CDR3. The chain links TRBV7-9 to TRBJ2-7, with TRBD1 as a possible D gene (6 bases). The CDR3 sequence is 14 residues long. V was clipped by 1 base and J by 2 bases, with 9 bases between them. CDR1 is SEHNR, CDR2 FQNEAQ, per germline (reference sequence). This CDR3 reads CASSLGTATYEQYF. The CDR3 nucleotides read TGTGCCAGCAGCTTAGGGACAGCGACCTACGAGCAGTACTTC.

This clone was observed a few times. The chain recombines TRBV3-1 (or the pseudogene TRBV3-2) with TRBJ2-7; TRBD2 agrees at 8 bases. Germline CDR1 and CDR2: LGHDT and YNNKEL (reference sequence). The CDR3 length is 15 residues. The ends lost 1 base at V and 2 bases at J; junction bases unmatched: 4. The CDR3 sequence: CASSQASGSPYEQYF. The CDR3 nucleotides read TGTGCCAGCAGCCAAGCAAGCGGGAGCCCCTACGAGCAGTACTTC.

The chain uses TRBV10-3 and TRBJ2-3, with 9 bases lining up with TRBD2. J gave up 4 bases and V 3 bases, and 2 bases lay outside the gene matches. This CDR3 has 14 amino acids. The germline V gene encodes CDR1 ENHRY and CDR2 SYGVKD. The CDR3 DNA is TGTGCCATCAGTGAAGCGGGGGGCTCAGATACGCAGTATTTT. Residues: CAISEAGGSDTQYF.

The V gene is TRBV11-2, the J gene TRBJ2-2; TRBD1 aligns across 10 bases. This CDR3 contains 18 residues. Germline V CDR1 and CDR2: SGHAT, FQNNGV. With V trimmed by 0 bases and J by 6 bases, 10 bases remained unmatched. The CDR3, as DNA: TGTGCCAGCAGCTTAGATCGCCGACAGGGGGCGAGGCCCGGGGAGCTGTTTTTT. Protein product: CASSLDRRQGARPGELFF. Based on the CDR3 plus reference TRBV11-2 and TRBJ2-2, the full variable domain is EAGVAQSPRYKIIEKRQSVAFWCNPISGHATLYWYQQILGQGPKLLIQFQNNGVVDDSQLPKDRFSAERLKGVDSTLKIQPAKLEDSAVYLCASSLDRRQGARPGELFFGEGSRLTVL.

This sequence joins TRBV19 and TRBJ2-3; 9 bases align to TRBD2. The CDR3 is 14 amino acids. CDR1 LNHDA and CDR2 SQIVND come from the germline V gene (reference sequence). V shed 6 bases, J shed 4 bases, and the junction held 5 bases outside the gene matches. As DNA, the CDR3 is TGTGCCAGTAGAAGGAGCGGGGGGTCAGATACGCAGTATTTT. This encodes CASRRSGGSDTQYF.

The V gene is TRBV19, the J gene TRBJ2-2, with 9 nucleotides matching TRBD1. The CDR3 consists of 15 residues. J lost 9 bases, V lost 6 bases, and 11 bases had no gene match. Germline CDR1 and CDR2: LNHDA and SQIVND (reference sequence). CDR3 DNA sequence: TGTGCCAGTAGCATTAAAGACAGGGGGAGCCGGGAGCTGTTTTTT. This codes for CASSIKDRGSRELFF.